The source of this TCR beta chain is a study of CDR3 diversity in severe acne. This clonotype appeared many times. CDR1 MNHEY and CDR2 SMNVEV come from the germline V gene (reference sequence). This CDR3 spans 15 amino acids. V lost 4 bases, J lost 5 bases, and 17 bases lay in between. TCRdb fed the PCR reads into MiXCR, producing one record per CDR3 protein. The table has over 70,000 distinct CDR3 sequences, 45% to 60% seen once. The source of this sequence is a male donor in good health, without acne. V and J are TRBV27 and TRBJ1-1; possibly TRBD1 for D (5 bases). The source material was blood. The CDR3 sequence is CASSSTDSGWTEAFF. CDR3 DNA: TGTGCCAGCAGTTCAACCGACAGCGGATGGACTGAAGCTTTCTTT.